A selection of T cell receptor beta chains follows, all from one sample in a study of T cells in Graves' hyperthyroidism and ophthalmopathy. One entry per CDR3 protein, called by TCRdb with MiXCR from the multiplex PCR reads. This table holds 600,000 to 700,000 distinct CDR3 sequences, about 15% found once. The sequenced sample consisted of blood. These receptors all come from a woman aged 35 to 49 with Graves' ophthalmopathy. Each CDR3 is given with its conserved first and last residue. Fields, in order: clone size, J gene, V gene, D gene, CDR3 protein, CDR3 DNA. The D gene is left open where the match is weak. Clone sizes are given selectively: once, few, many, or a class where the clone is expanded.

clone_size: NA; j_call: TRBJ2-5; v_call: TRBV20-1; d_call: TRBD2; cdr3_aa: CSAELAGETQYF; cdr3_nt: TGCAGTGCCGAACTAGCGGGAGAGACCCAGTACTTC
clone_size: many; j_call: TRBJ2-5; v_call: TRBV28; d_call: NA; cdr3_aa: CASNTQGQETQYF; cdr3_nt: TGTGCCAGCAATACCCAGGGACAAGAGACCCAGTACTTC
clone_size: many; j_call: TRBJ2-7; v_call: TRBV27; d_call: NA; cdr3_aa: CASRITAEESYEQYF; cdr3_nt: TGTGCCTCGCGGATAACAGCGGAGGAAAGCTACGAGCAGTACTTC
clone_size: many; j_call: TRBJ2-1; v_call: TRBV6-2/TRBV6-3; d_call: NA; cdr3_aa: CASLSGVPYNEQFF; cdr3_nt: TGTGCCAGCTTATCGGGGGTTCCCTACAATGAGCAGTTCTTC
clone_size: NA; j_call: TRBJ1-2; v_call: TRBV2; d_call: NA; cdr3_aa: CASSEPVAGSDGYTF; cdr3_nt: TGTGCCAGCAGTGAACCCGTCGCAGGTTCGGATGGCTACACCTTC
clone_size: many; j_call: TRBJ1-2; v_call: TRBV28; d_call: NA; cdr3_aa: CASSFPTRGGGYTF; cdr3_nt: TGTGCCAGCAGTTTCCCAACGCGGGGGGGAGGCTACACCTTC
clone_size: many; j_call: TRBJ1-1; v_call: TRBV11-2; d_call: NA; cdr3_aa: CASSLDSSEGTEAFF; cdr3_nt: TGTGCCAGCAGCTTAGACAGTTCGGAGGGCACTGAAGCTTTCTTT
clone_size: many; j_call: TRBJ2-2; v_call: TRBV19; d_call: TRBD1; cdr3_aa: CATTGAPNTGELFF; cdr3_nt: TGTGCTACAACAGGGGCGCCGAACACCGGGGAGCTGTTTTTT
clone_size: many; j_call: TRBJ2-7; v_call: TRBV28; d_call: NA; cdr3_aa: CASSGVDEGEQYF; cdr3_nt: TGTGCCAGCAGTGGAGTAGATGAGGGCGAGCAGTACTTC
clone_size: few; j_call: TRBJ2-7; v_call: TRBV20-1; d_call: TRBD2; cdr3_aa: CSARVSGTSGRERGYEQYF; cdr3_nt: TGCAGTGCTAGAGTGTCCGGGACTAGCGGGAGGGAGCGCGGCTACGAGCAGTACTTC
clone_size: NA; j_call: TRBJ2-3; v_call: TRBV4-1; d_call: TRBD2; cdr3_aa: CASSQPTSGREDTQYF; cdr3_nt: TGCGCCAGCAGCCAACCGACTAGCGGGAGGGAAGATACGCAGTATTTT
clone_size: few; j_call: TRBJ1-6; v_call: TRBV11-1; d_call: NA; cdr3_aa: CASSSKRSSPLHF; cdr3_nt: TGTGCCAGCAGCTCTAAACGGAGTTCACCCCTCCACTTT
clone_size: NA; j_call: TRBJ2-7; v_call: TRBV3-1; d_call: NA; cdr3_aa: CASSQDQLPTYEQYF; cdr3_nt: TGTGCCAGCAGCCAAGATCAGCTACCGACCTACGAGCAGTACTTC
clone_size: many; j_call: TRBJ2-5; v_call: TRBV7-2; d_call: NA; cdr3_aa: CASSLTFQRAKETQYF; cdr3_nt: TGTGCCAGCAGCTTAACTTTTCAGCGGGCCAAAGAGACCCAGTACTTC
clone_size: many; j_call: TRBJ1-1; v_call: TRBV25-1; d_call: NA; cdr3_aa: CASSELSGTEAFF; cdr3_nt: TGTGCCAGCAGTGAATTATCAGGAACTGAAGCTTTCTTT